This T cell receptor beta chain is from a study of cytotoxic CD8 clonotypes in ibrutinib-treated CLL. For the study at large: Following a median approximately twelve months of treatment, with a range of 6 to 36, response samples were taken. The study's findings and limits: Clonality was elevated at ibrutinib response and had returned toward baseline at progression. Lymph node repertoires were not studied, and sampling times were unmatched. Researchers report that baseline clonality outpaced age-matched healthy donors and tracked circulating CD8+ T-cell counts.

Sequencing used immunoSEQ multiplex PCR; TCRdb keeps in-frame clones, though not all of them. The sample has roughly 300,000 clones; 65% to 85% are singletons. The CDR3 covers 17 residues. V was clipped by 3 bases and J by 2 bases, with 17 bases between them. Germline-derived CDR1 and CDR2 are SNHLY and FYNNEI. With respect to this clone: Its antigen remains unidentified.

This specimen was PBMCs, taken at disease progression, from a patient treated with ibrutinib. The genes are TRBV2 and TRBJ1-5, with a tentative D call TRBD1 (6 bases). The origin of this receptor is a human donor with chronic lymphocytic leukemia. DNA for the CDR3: TGTGCCAGCAGTGATCATGTGGGGGGCTGGGGCAATCAGCCCCAGCATTTT. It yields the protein CASSDHVGGWGNQPQHF.